Presented here are 4 T cell receptor beta chains from one specimen sequenced in a study of blood T cell repertoires in COVID-19. Assay: immunoSEQ multiplex PCR; the TCRdb copy retains only in-frame clones and omits some. In the table there are over 150,000 clones, 75% to 80% of which are singletons. Sequencing was performed on peripheral blood. Receptors originate from a man older than 75 with acute or convalescent COVID-19.

The V call is TRBV29-1, the J call TRBJ1-1; possible D gene TRBD1, 6 bases. V gave up 7 bases and J gave up 10 bases, with 16 bases separating them. Germline assignment: CDR1 SQVTM and CDR2 ANQGSEA. CDR3 length: 11 residues. CDR3 nucleotide sequence: TGCAGCGCCAAAACAGGGTACTTAGCTTTCTTT. This sequence encodes CSAKTGYLAFF.

The chain combines TRBV28 with TRBJ2-5; 8 bases fit TRBD2. Germline values: CDR1 MDHEN, CDR2 SYDVKM. V gave up 1 base and J gave up 0 bases; unmatched junction bases: 7. This CDR3 comprises 17 residues. The CDR3 is CASSLSAAGENQETQYF. The CDR3 DNA sequence: TGTGCCAGCAGTTTATCGGCAGCGGGGGAAAACCAAGAGACCCAGTACTTC.

This sequence joins TRBV5-1 and TRBJ1-1; D perhaps matches TRBD1 (6 bases). With 4 bases removed from V and 5 bases from J, the gap between germline ends came to 15 bases. Germline V gene data show CDR1 as SGHRS and CDR2 as YFSETQ. CDR3 length: 14 amino acids. The CDR3 spells CASSPVQGSTEAFF. As DNA, the CDR3 is TGCGCCAGCAGCCCTGTACAGGGTAGTACTGAAGCTTTCTTT.

This clone appeared once. V usage is TRBV4-2 and J usage is TRBJ2-4; weak D call: TRBD2 (6 bases). This CDR3 region has 20 residues. The V and J ends lost 0 bases and 1 base respectively, with 22 bases between them. Germline CDR1 and CDR2: LGHNA and YNFKEQ. CDR3 in DNA: TGTGCCAGCAGCCAAGATAGGTGGACCCGGAGGGCGGTCGCCAAAAACATTCAGTACTTC. Its protein is CASSQDRWTRRAVAKNIQYF.